This T cell receptor (beta chain) was obtained from a study of T cell responses to AZD1222 COVID-19 vaccine. This clone was recorded a few times. Between the trimmed V and J ends, which lost 3 bases and 5 bases, there was a span of 14 bases. The CDR3 contains 15 residues. Germline CDR1 and CDR2: KGHSH and LQKENI. The assay was immunoSEQ multiplex PCR, and TCRdb's table has in-frame clones only and misses some. This table holds 90,000 to 150,000 clones, just under 90% found once. The starting material was peripheral blood, obtained on day 0 of AZD1222 vaccination. The clonotype originates from an adult in good health. The chain couples TRBV18 to TRBJ1-5; D is undetermined. In DNA form, the CDR3 reads TGTGCCAGCTCACCGGCAGTAGGGTCGGATCAGCCCCAGCATTTT. Encoded protein: CASSPAVGSDQPQHF.